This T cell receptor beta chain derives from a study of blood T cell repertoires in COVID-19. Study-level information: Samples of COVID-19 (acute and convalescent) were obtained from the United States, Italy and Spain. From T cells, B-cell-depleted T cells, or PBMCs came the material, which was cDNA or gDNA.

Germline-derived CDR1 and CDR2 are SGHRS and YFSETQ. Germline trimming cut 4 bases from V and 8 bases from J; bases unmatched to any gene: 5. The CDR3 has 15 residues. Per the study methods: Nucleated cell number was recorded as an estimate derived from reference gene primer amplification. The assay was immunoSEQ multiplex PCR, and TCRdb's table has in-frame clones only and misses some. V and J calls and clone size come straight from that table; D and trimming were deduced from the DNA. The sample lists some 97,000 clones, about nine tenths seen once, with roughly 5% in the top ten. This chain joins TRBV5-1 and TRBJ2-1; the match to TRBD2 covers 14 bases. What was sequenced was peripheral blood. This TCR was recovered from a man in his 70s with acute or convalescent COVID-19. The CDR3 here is CASSPPGLAGDEQFF. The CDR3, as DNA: TGCGCCAGCAGCCCGCCGGGACTAGCGGGAGATGAGCAGTTCTTC.